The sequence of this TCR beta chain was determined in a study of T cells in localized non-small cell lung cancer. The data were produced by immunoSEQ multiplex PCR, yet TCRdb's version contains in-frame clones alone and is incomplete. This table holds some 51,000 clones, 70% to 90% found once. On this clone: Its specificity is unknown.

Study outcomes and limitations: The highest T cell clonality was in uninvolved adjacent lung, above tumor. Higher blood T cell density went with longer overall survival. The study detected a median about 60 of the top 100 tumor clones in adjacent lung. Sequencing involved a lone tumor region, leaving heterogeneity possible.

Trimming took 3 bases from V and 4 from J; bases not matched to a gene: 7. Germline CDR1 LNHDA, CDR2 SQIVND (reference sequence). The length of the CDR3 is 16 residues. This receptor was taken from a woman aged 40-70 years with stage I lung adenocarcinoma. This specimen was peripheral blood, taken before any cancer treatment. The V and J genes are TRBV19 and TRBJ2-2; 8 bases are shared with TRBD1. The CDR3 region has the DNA TGTGCCAGTAGTATTGGGCAGGGGGCGCCCACCGGGGAGCTGTTTTTT. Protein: CASSIGQGAPTGELFF.